The source of this T cell receptor beta chain is a study of identical twins. Each CDR3 protein gets one entry after TCRdb re-called the 5' RACE reads with MiXCR. The table records hundreds of thousands of distinct CDR3 sequences, over 5% of them present only once. CDR3 length: 14 residues. Germline CDR1 LNHNV, CDR2 YYDKDF (reference sequence). V dropped 8 bases and J dropped 2; count of bases not matched to a gene: 6. V and J are TRBV15 and TRBJ2-1; 7 bases are a match to TRBD2. Sequenced material: naive T cells sorted from blood. This TCR came from a man between 18 and 35 years old in good health. CDR3 sequence (DNA): TGTGCCACCGCGCGAAGCGGGACCTACAATGAGCAGTTCTTC. Protein product: CATARSGTYNEQFF.